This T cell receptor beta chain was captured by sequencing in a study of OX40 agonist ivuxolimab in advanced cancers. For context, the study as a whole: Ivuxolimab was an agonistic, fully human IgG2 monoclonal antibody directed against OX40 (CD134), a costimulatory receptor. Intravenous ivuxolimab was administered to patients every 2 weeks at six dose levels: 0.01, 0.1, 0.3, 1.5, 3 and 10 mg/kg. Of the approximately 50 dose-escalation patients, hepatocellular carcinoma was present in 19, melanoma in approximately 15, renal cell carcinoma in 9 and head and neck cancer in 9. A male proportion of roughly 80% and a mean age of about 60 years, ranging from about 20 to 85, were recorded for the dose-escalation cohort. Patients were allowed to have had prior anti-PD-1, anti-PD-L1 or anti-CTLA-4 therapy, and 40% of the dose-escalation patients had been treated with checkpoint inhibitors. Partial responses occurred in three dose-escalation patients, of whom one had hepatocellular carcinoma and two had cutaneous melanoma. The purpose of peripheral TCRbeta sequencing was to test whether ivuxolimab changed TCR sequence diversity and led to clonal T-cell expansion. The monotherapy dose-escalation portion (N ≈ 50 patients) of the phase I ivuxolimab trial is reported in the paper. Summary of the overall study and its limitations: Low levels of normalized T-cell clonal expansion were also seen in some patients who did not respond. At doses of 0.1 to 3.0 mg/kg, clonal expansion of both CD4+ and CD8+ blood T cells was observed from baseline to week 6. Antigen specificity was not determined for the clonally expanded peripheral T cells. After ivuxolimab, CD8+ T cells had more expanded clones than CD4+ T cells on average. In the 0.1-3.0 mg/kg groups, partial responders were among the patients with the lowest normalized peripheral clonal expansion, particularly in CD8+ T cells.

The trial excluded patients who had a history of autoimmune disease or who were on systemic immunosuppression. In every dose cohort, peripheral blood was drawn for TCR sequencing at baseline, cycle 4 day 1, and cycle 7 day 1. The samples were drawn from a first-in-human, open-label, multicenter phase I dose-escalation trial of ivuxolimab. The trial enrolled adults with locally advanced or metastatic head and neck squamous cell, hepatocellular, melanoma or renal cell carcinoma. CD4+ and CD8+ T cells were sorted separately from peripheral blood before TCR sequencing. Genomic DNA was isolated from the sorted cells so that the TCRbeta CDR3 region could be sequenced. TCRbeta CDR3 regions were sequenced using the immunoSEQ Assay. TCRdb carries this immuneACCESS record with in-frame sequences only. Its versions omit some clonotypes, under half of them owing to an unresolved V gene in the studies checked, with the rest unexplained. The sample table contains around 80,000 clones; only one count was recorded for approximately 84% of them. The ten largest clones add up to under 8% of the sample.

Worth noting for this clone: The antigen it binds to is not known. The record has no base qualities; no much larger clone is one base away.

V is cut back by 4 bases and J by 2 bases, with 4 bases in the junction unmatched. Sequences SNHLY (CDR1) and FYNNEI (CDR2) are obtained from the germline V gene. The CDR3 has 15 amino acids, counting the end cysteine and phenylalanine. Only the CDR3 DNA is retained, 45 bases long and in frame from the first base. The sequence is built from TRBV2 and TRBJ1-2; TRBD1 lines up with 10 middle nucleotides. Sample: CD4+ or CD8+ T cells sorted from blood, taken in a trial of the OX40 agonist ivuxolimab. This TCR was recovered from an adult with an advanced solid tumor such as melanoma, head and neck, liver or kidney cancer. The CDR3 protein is CASSATGQGNYGYTF. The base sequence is TGTGCCAGCAGTGCCACGGGACAGGGGAACTATGGCTACACCTTC.